The 18 T cell receptor beta chains given below trace back to one sample, sequenced in a study of blood T cells in healthy people across ages. Combining a sample-barcoded 5' primer with a J-beta primer mix, a second PCR ran for roughly 7 to 12 cycles. MiXCR, applied by TCRdb to the 5' RACE reads, yields one record per CDR3 protein. The sample lists roughly 2 million distinct CDR3 sequences; 49% were seen once. Sample: blood. These receptors were taken from a woman aged 40 to 55 in good health.

The CDR3 DNA is TGTGCCAGCAGCAACAGGGTTGGCGAAAAACTGTTTTTT. As protein: CASSNRVGEKLFF. This chain uses TRBV7-2 with TRBJ1-4, with a weak D call TRBD1 (6 bases). This CDR3 contains 13 residues. V lost 5 bases and J lost 8, with 12 bases in between. Germline lookup yields CDR1 SGHTA and CDR2 FQGNSA.

The chain carries TRBV12-3 or TRBV12-4 and TRBJ2-1; possible D gene TRBD1, 6 bases. This CDR3 is built from 14 residues. The V gene lost 3 bases and the J gene lost 7 bases, with 13 bases spanning the gap. CDR3 in amino acids: CASSLNRVTNEQFF. CDR3 in DNA: TGTGCCAGCAGTTTGAACAGGGTAACGAATGAGCAGTTCTTC.

The rearrangement uses TRBV15 and TRBJ2-4, with D tentatively TRBD2 (6 bases). Near its end, the DNA agrees better with TRBJ2-5, so the J call may be wrong. The CDR3 consists of 15 residues. Germline values: CDR1 LNHNV, CDR2 YYDKDF (reference sequence). The CDR3 spells CATTPDIAAIGTQYF. CDR3 coding DNA: TGTGCCACCACCCCAGACATAGCGGCCATAGGGACCCAGTACTTC.

This clonotype has a handful of counts. V usage is TRBV20-1 and J usage is TRBJ2-1, with 9 bases identical to TRBD2. Germline trimming cut 3 bases from V and 7 bases from J; bases unmatched to any gene: 7. CDR3 length: 14 residues. The germline gives CDR1 DFQATT, CDR2 SNEGSKA (reference sequence). The CDR3 region has the DNA TGCAGTGCTAGTCCCGGGACTAGCCGGAATGAGCAGTTCTTC. Protein: CSASPGTSRNEQFF.

The V call is TRBV12-3 or TRBV12-4, the J call TRBJ1-5, with D unresolved. V gave up 3 bases and J gave up 4 bases, with 19 bases separating them. This CDR3 contains 17 residues. CDR3 in DNA: TGTGCCAGCAGTTTCCTAATGTCCCGACATATAAATCAGCCCCAGCATTTT. Translated: CASSFLMSRHINQPQHF.

With respect to this clonotype: One junction end does not reproduce the germline sequence, and a read error may be involved. This chain connects TRBV4-1 to TRBJ1-5; unclear D gene. The CDR3 has 15 amino acids. CDR1 and CDR2 (germline): MGHRA, YSYEKL. This CDR3 reads CVSSQVPYSNQPQHF. DNA of the CDR3: TGCGTCAGCAGCCAGGTTCCTTATAGCAATCAGCCCCAGCATTTT.

The J gene is TRBJ2-3, the V gene TRBV20-1; 10 positions match TRBD2. From germline, CDR1 is DFQATT and CDR2 SNEGSKA (reference sequence). V shed 7 bases, J shed 1 base, and the junction held 5 bases outside the gene matches. This CDR3 contains 14 residues. As DNA, the CDR3 is TGCAGTGTTAGCGGGGGGCCGCGCACAGATACGCAGTATTTT. This gives the protein CSVSGGPRTDTQYF.

J is TRBJ1-1 and V is TRBV20-1, with 8 bases lining up with TRBD1. V gave up 5 bases and J gave up 4 bases; unmatched junction bases: 6. Germline values: CDR1 DFQATT, CDR2 SNEGSKA (reference sequence). The CDR3 covers 13 residues. CDR3 sequence reads: CSAAGQGRTEAFF. For the CDR3, the DNA is TGCAGTGCTGCTGGACAGGGACGCACTGAAGCTTTCTTT.

This clonotype was counted only a few times. This chain connects TRBV27 to TRBJ2-4; no reliable D call. The germline V gene has CDR1 MNHEY and CDR2 SMNVEV (reference sequence). The germline V and J ends were trimmed by 5 bases and 0 bases, with 14 bases remaining between them. The CDR3 runs 16 residues. The CDR3 loop is CASSTVSPLAKNIQYF. CDR3 DNA sequence: TGTGCCAGCAGTACCGTGAGTCCGTTAGCCAAAAACATTCAGTACTTC.

V gene TRBV6-5 combines with J gene TRBJ1-6; 7 nucleotides match TRBD1. J lost 7 bases, V lost 4 bases, and 10 bases had no gene match. The germline gives CDR1 MNHEY, CDR2 SVGAGI. The CDR3 totals 16 residues. CDR3 bases: TGTGCCAGCAGTTCCACCGCGACAGGGCGGAATTCACCCCTCCACTTT. This sequence encodes CASSSTATGRNSPLHF.

A few counts support this clonotype. CDR3 coding DNA: TGTGCCAGCAGCGTCGAGACGGGTGGGACCCAGTACTTC. The encoded protein is CASSVETGGTQYF. This chain joins TRBV9 and TRBJ2-5; D unresolved. The CDR3 is made up of 13 amino acids. Germline V gives CDR1 SGDLS, CDR2 YYNGEE. V was cut by 2 bases and J by 7 bases, with 12 bases left in between.

This chain links TRBV7-3 with TRBJ2-1, with 12 bases aligning to TRBD1. This CDR3 has 15 residues. The V gene end was trimmed by 0 bases and the J gene end by 8 bases; junction bases not matched to a gene: 2. Germline loops: CDR1 SGHTA, CDR2 FQGTGA. CDR3 region: CASSLTGTGGHEQFF. CDR3 coding DNA: TGTGCCAGCAGCTTAACGGGGACAGGGGGCCATGAGCAGTTCTTC. Full variable domain (remainder filled in from reference TRBV7-3 and TRBJ2-1): GAGVSQTPSNKVTEKGKYVELRCDPISGHTALYWYRQSLGQGPEFLIYFQGTGAADDSGLPNDRFFAVRPEGSVSTLKIQRTERGDSAVYLCASSLTGTGGHEQFFGPGTRLTVL.

V usage is TRBV7-9 and J usage is TRBJ2-7; TRBD1 or TRBD2 may be the D gene (5 bases each). The assigned J gene may be wrong: the sequence end matches TRBJ2-5 better. The CDR3 is 18 amino acids. Germline values: CDR1 SEHNR, CDR2 FQNEAQ (reference sequence). The CDR3 bases are TGTGCCAGCAGCCCTAAACTCCTCCGGGACGTGGGCCAAGAGACCCAGTACTTC. Its translation: CASSPKLLRDVGQETQYF.

This chain uses TRBV9 with TRBJ2-4, with TRBD2 identical over 8 bases. V shed 0 bases, J shed 6 bases, and the junction held 2 bases outside the gene matches. Germline V lookup: CDR1 SGDLS, CDR2 YYNGEE. There are 14 residues in the CDR3. The CDR3, as DNA: TGTGCCAGCAGCGTAGCTACTAGCGGAAACATTCAGTACTTC. Its translation: CASSVATSGNIQYF.

This chain uses TRBV29-1 with TRBJ2-1, with 10 nucleotides matching TRBD1. V shed 8 bases and J 6 bases; nucleotides not matched to a gene: 7. There are 13 residues in the CDR3. From germline, CDR1 is SQVTM and CDR2 ANQGSEA. The CDR3 DNA reads TGCAGCTCGACCGGGACAGGGGTCAATGAGCAGTTCTTC. Its translation: CSSTGTGVNEQFF.

J is TRBJ2-4 and V is TRBV20-1; D is tentatively TRBD1 or TRBD2 (5 bases each). The CDR3 totals 14 residues. Germline CDR1 and CDR2: DFQATT and SNEGSKA (reference sequence). Trimming cost V 3 bases and J 5 bases, with 14 bases left between them. Here the CDR3 DNA reads TGCAGTGCTAGGAGGGGAAATAGCCAAAACATTCAGTACTTC. Its translation is CSARRGNSQNIQYF.

In DNA form, the CDR3 reads TGTGCCAGCAGCCGGGACAGGCGATTGGATACGCAGTATTTT. Its translation: CASSRDRRLDTQYF. This rearrangement joins TRBV28 to TRBJ2-3, with 8 bases fitting TRBD1. The CDR3 has 14 amino acids. CDR1 and CDR2 from the germline V gene are MDHEN and SYDVKM. Trimming at V came to 6 bases and at J to 6 bases, leaving 8 bases not matched to a gene.

This clonotype was detected a few times. This CDR3 reads CSARGLDSPPEQYF. CDR3 in DNA: TGCAGTGCTAGAGGCCTGGACTCCCCCCCGGAGCAGTACTTC. The chain combines TRBV20-1 with TRBJ2-7; the D gene is possibly TRBD2 (5 bases). Germline assignment: CDR1 DFQATT and CDR2 SNEGSKA (reference sequence). V shed 1 base and J shed 7 bases, with 17 bases lying between them. This CDR3 is built from 14 residues.